This T cell receptor (beta chain) originates from a study of shared clonotypes between healthy human individuals. The CDR3 sequence is 15 residues long. Deletions cut 3 bases from V and 0 bases from J, with 9 bases between. Looked up from germline, CDR1 is SGHAT and CDR2 is FQNNGV. TCRdb keeps only in-frame clones here, not all; method: immunoSEQ multiplex PCR. The sample has roughly 1 million clones; around 82% are singletons. Sequenced material: memory CD4+ T cells from PBMCs. Subset of the sample: CD45RA-negative fraction. The chain recombines TRBV11-2 with TRBJ2-1; no reliable D call. This TCR was recovered from a man younger than 35 in good health. Some clones in this sample may be carry-over from other donors' samples. CDR3 in amino acids: CASSFETGSYNEQFF. As DNA, the CDR3 is TGTGCCAGCAGCTTTGAGACTGGCTCCTACAATGAGCAGTTCTTC. Looking up the rest from reference TRBV11-2 and TRBJ2-1 gives the full variable domain: EAGVAQSPRYKIIEKRQSVAFWCNPISGHATLYWYQQILGQGPKLLIQFQNNGVVDDSQLPKDRFSAERLKGVDSTLKIQPAKLEDSAVYLCASSFETGSYNEQFFGPGTRLTVL.